What follows describes a single T cell receptor beta chain. Its target is not known. Germline V gene sequence: CDR1 LNHDA, CDR2 SQIVND (reference sequence). The CDR3 length is 11 residues. The germline V and J ends were trimmed by 6 bases and 8 bases, with 8 bases remaining between them. Per the original data handling: Without quality scores, immunoSEQ junctional reads could not be filtered like full-length reads. TCRdb keeps only in-frame clones here, not all; method: immunoSEQ multiplex PCR. V and J calls and clone size come straight from that table; D and trimming were deduced from the DNA. The sample lists about 2.4 million clones; 93% were seen once. The data were taken from a study of shared clonotypes between healthy human individuals. At the level of the study: Researchers assigned three CD4 naive, three CD4 memory, two CD8 naive and one CD8 memory plate to each donor.

General study points: The four-donor shared clonotypes exceeded non-shared clonotypes in generation probability, with non-shared ones scoring lower. The study found about 5% of naive CD4 clonotypes shared across a handful of donors.

V and J are TRBV19 and TRBJ2-1, with no clear D. The clonotype originates from a man aged 18-30 years in good health. Some clones in this sample may be carry-over from other donors' samples. The sequenced sample was naive CD4+ T cells from PBMCs. Indicated subset: CD45RA+ positively selected. CDR3 amino acids: CASRNSYEQFF. The DNA of the CDR3 is TGTGCCAGTAGGAATAGTTATGAGCAGTTCTTC.